The 14 T cell receptor beta chains given below trace back to one sample, sequenced in a study of beta chain features in type 1 diabetes (dated by TCRdb to the late 2010s). Library preparation was by the immunoSEQ multiplex PCR assay. The entire isolated RNA was reverse transcribed using the High Capacity cDNA Reverse Transcription Kit, and thus expressed TCRB transcripts were sequenced. This is the immuneACCESS table as TCRdb keeps it, with only in-frame sequences that have V and J called. A part of the clones is gone; compared with another copy, unresolved V genes explain less than half, and the rest is unexplained. The sample includes approximately 400,000 clones, with more than 13% observed a single time. The ten largest clonotypes hold approximately 0.02% of the sample. The specimen sequenced was naive CD4+ T cells from blood. The sample's cell subset or site label, decoded: true naive CD4+ T cells. The source of these receptors is a young woman in good health.

The V call is TRBV7-9, the J call TRBJ2-1, with D perhaps matching TRBD2 (6 bases). From germline, CDR1 is SEHNR and CDR2 FQNEAQ (reference sequence). Trimming took off 4 bases at V and 3 bases at J, with 13 bases between the two ends. CDR3 length: 15 amino acids. The CDR3 bases are TGTGCCAGCAGCTCCTCGACTAGGGACTACAATGAGCAGTTCTTC. Protein: CASSSSTRDYNEQFF.

Points on this clone: Mismatch with germline at one junction end may stem from a read error. The chain employs TRBV7-7 and TRBJ2-2; no clear D. The V gene's germline CDR1 is SSHAT and CDR2 FNYEAQ (reference sequence). The CDR3 has 15 amino acids. The DNA of the CDR3 is TGTGCTAGCACCCCCCGAGGTTTGAACACCGGGGAGCTGTTTTTT. Translated, it gives CASTPRGLNTGELFF.

This clone was detected a few times. This rearrangement joins TRBV7-2 to TRBJ2-7; D might be TRBD2 (5 bases). Germline-derived CDR1 and CDR2 are SGHTA and FQGNSA. CDR3 length: 13 amino acids. V was pared by 7 bases and J by 4 bases, with 14 bases between. The CDR3 loop is CASTAGGSYEQYF. The DNA for the CDR3 is TGTGCCAGCACCGCGGGTGGGTCTTACGAGCAGTACTTC. Together with reference TRBV7-2 and TRBJ2-7, the CDR3 gives the full variable domain: GAGVSQSPSNKVTEKGKDVELRCDPISGHTALYWYRQSLGQGLEFLIYFQGNSAPDKSGLPSDRFSAERTGGSVSTLTIQRTQQEDSAVYLCASTAGGSYEQYFGPGTRLTVT.

This clone was detected a few times. This chain links TRBV10-3 with TRBJ2-3; TRBD1 aligns across 9 bases. CDR3 length equals 15 residues. In germline, CDR1 is ENHRY, CDR2 SYGVKD. V shed 6 bases and J 2 bases; nucleotides not matched to a gene: 6. The DNA for the CDR3 is TGTGCCATCAGCGACACAGGGGGCATCACAGATACGCAGTATTTT. Amino acids: CAISDTGGITDTQYF.

The genes are TRBV4-3 and TRBJ2-7, with TRBD2 matching 8 bases. Unmatched junction bases numbered 17, after V lost 0 bases and J lost 4 bases. Germline V lookup: CDR1 LGHNA, CDR2 YSLEER. This CDR3 has 19 amino acids. The CDR3 coding sequence is TGCGCCAGCAGCCAAGATCATGGGAGCGGGAGAATTTGGGCGTACGAGCAGTACTTC. As protein: CASSQDHGSGRIWAYEQYF.

The chain joins TRBV28 to TRBJ2-7; 8 bases fit TRBD2. The V and J ends lost 1 base and 1 base, in that order; junction bases with no gene match: 12. The CDR3 runs 18 residues. Germline V lookup: CDR1 MDHEN, CDR2 SYDVKM. In DNA, the CDR3 is TGTGCCAGCAGTTTATCATTGGTAGCGGGAAGGTTTTCCTACGAGCAGTACTTC. Translated: CASSLSLVAGRFSYEQYF.

This clone was seen only a few times. V usage is TRBV6-5 and J usage is TRBJ2-7; D gene unclear. This CDR3 has 15 amino acids. Germline loops: CDR1 MNHEY, CDR2 SVGAGI. Trimming took off 4 bases at V and 4 bases at J, with 17 bases between the two ends. CDR3 in DNA: TGTGCCAGCAGTTTAAATCGAGGCAGCCCATACGAGCAGTACTTC. This sequence encodes CASSLNRGSPYEQYF.

This clone was picked up a small number of times. This rearrangement joins TRBV28 to TRBJ2-5; TRBD2 might be the D (5 bases). Deletions cut 3 bases from V and 5 bases from J, with 10 bases between. Germline CDR1 MDHEN, CDR2 SYDVKM. The CDR3 has 13 residues. The CDR3 loop reads CASSLRGLETQYF. DNA of the CDR3: TGTGCCAGCAGTTTGCGCGGGTTGGAGACCCAGTACTTC.

Regarding this clone: The junction and the germline gene differ at one end; a read error may be behind it. The chain recombines TRBV6-5 with TRBJ2-7; 9 positions agree with TRBD2. The CDR3 extends over 13 amino acids. The germline CDR1 and CDR2 sequences are MNHEY and SVGAGI. CDR3 in DNA: TGTGCCACCAGTAGCGGGAGCAACTACGAGCAGTACTTC. It codes for CATSSGSNYEQYF.

A few counts support this clone. The chain couples TRBV29-1 to TRBJ1-1; the match to TRBD1 covers 8 bases. The CDR3 consists of 14 residues. Per germline, CDR1 SQVTM and CDR2 ANQGSEA. With 5 bases clipped from V and 1 base from J, the junction kept 6 bases outside the gene matches. CDR3 sequence reads: CSVSYRGTNTEAFF. The CDR3 DNA follows: TGCAGCGTTTCATACAGGGGGACGAACACTGAAGCTTTCTTT. The full variable domain, in which reference TRBV29-1 and TRBJ1-1 provide the parts outside the CDR3, is SAVISQKPSRDICQRGTSLTIQCQVDSQVTMMFWYRQQPGQSLTLIATANQGSEATYESGFVIDKFPISRPNLTFSTLTVSNMSPEDSSIYLCSVSYRGTNTEAFFGQGTRLTVV.

The CDR3 nucleotides are TGTGCCTGGAGTCGGACAGGGGGAATCTACGAGCAGTACTTC. It specifies CAWSRTGGIYEQYF. The chain is built from TRBV30 and TRBJ2-7, with 10 bases that match TRBD1. The V gene's germline CDR1 is GTSNPN and CDR2 SVGIG (reference sequence). The CDR3 sequence is 14 residues long. After removal of 2 bases from V and 3 bases from J, the junction contained 4 bases not matched to a gene.

The V and J genes are TRBV5-1 and TRBJ1-2; 10 bases align to TRBD1. Germline lookup yields CDR1 SGHRS and CDR2 YFSETQ. The CDR3 is made up of 13 amino acids. V gave up 2 bases and J gave up 8 bases; unmatched junction bases: 3. The CDR3 DNA reads TGCGCCAGCAGCTTCGGGACAGGGGAAGGCTACACCTTC. The encoded protein is CASSFGTGEGYTF.

This clone turned up a few times. The V call is TRBV29-1, the J call TRBJ1-4; TRBD1 aligns across 10 bases. Per germline, CDR1 SQVTM and CDR2 ANQGSEA. This CDR3 comprises 16 residues. Trimming cost V 0 bases and J 6 bases; bases outside gene matches: 7. As DNA, the CDR3 is TGCAGCGTTGAAGAACTCGGGACAGGGGATTATGAAAAACTGTTTTTT. It yields the protein CSVEELGTGDYEKLFF.

This clone was seen more than once but under ten times. The chain carries TRBV21-1 and TRBJ2-7; the DNA was not used to check the table's D call, TRBD1. TRBV21-1 is a documented pseudogene. The CDR3 covers 12 residues. The CDR3 bases are TGTGCCAGCAGGGTGACAGGGGATGAGCAGTACTTC. As protein: CASRVTGDEQYF.